This T cell receptor beta chain was recorded in a study of cytomegalovirus exposure and HLA in healthy donors. General observations from the study: Among TCR beta chains, those listed as cytomegalovirus-associated numbered fewer than 200. The authors excluded some V segments, including TRBV6-2 and TRBV6-3, as indistinguishable. Segments of the TCR beta V type were, in most cases, productive about 90% or about 30% of the time in an earlier analysis.

On this clone: Its matching antigen is unknown.

CDR1 LNHDA and CDR2 SQIVND come from the germline V gene (reference sequence). V gave up 4 bases and J gave up 0 bases; unmatched junction bases: 6. The CDR3 is made up of 16 amino acids. PCR was performed using 60 Vbeta and 13 Jbeta primers. Authors' processing steps: Later work found approximately 87 million unique TCR beta chains, with some 11 million shared. Repertoires were generated with immunoSEQ multiplex PCR, while TCRdb's copy carries only in-frame clones and drops some. The D gene and trimming were derived from the DNA, and the V and J assignments and clone size from that table. The sample has more than 85,000 clones, 78% seen once.

This receptor was obtained from a man under 40 in good health and CMV-seronegative. Sequenced sample: PBMCs. The chain has TRBV19 and TRBJ1-5; 7 positions match TRBD1. CDR3: CASSTRDSYSNQPQHF. The CDR3 nucleotides are TGTGCCAGTAGTACCCGGGACAGCTATAGCAATCAGCCCCAGCATTTT.